This T cell receptor beta chain was captured by sequencing in a study of response to subunit inactivated influenza vaccine (dated by TCRdb to about 2018). In the study overall: Deep quantitative profiling of the T cell receptor repertoire was used in the study to follow responses to a trivalent subunit inactivated influenza vaccine. What the study reported, not specific to this receptor: It was suggested by the authors that each seasonal influenza vaccination may recruit only a limited number of new T cells.

This clonotype was seen many times. What this receptor recognizes is not known. Base qualities are not recorded, but no much larger clone differs from it by a single base. CDR1 and CDR2 are read off the germline V gene (reference sequence) as DFQATT and SNEGSKA. V loses 3 bases of germline sequence and J loses 4 bases, and the interval between the two ends is 12 bases. The CDR3 holds 13 amino acids from the cysteine to the phenylalanine. Just the 39-base CDR3 DNA is kept, in frame starting at base 1. Library prep was done by RT-PCR. Sequencing instrument: Illumina HiSeq 2500. The public reads were run again by TCRdb, first through fastp at Q25 and then through MiXCR, and only productive beta chains were kept. CDR3 protein sequences are deduplicated, and each keeps its most common genes and DNA. The sample contains around 750,000 distinct CDR3 sequences, roughly 20% of them found a single time. The ten largest clonotypes hold 10% of the sample.

The clonotype comes from a man aged 45 to 65 who received an inactivated influenza vaccine. Donor details come from another sample of the same person, matched by shared clones. The sequencing here drew on PBMCs from blood, taken roughly 5 days after vaccination. This chain joins TRBV20-1 to TRBJ2-5; TRBD1 is a weak D gene call, 5 bases matching. The CDR3 reads CSASPVRGETQYF. The DNA sequence is given as TGCAGTGCTAGCCCCGTAAGGGGAGAGACCCAGTACTTC.